These 5 T cell receptor beta chains came from one sample sequenced in a study of cytomegalovirus exposure and HLA in healthy donors. The table came from immunoSEQ multiplex PCR; TCRdb's copy has only in-frame clones and leaves some out. The table shows about 120,000 clones, with 75% to 90% occurring only once. The sample was PBMCs. The receptors originated from a woman aged 18-29 years in good health and CMV-seronegative.

The V and J genes are TRBV18 and TRBJ2-1; TRBD1 aligns across 7 bases. Germline CDR1 reads KGHSH; CDR2 reads LQKENI. CDR3 size: 15 residues. V shed 6 bases, J shed 7 bases, and the junction held 12 bases outside the gene matches. Written as DNA, the CDR3 is TGTGCCAGCTCCTCACTACAGGGGCTGGGAAATGAGCAGTTCTTC. It codes for CASSSLQGLGNEQFF.

V and J are TRBV9 and TRBJ2-7; 11 bases map to TRBD1. The CDR3 has 16 amino acids. Germline trimming cut 0 bases from V and 5 bases from J; bases unmatched to any gene: 7. Germline V gene data show CDR1 as SGDLS and CDR2 as YYNGEE. DNA of the CDR3: TGTGCCAGCAGCGTAGTTTGGGACAGGGGGTACCACGAGCAGTACTTC. It is translated as CASSVVWDRGYHEQYF.

This chain connects TRBV19 to TRBJ2-1; 10 bases align to TRBD2. J lost 7 bases, V lost 4 bases, and 7 bases had no gene match. Germline V gene sequence: CDR1 LNHDA, CDR2 SQIVND (reference sequence). This CDR3 has 15 amino acids. The CDR3 sequence: CASSRTSGKGNEQFF. The CDR3 DNA reads as TGTGCCAGTAGTAGGACTAGCGGAAAAGGGAATGAGCAGTTCTTC.

The chain joins TRBV9 to TRBJ2-2; tentative D call: TRBD2 (5 bases). The V gene's germline CDR1 is SGDLS and CDR2 YYNGEE. V shed 7 bases and J shed 5 bases, with 9 bases lying between them. This CDR3 has 12 residues. Written as DNA, the CDR3 is TGTGCCAGCCAAACGGGGACCGGGGAGCTGTTTTTT. Translated, it gives CASQTGTGELFF.

This clone appeared a single time. Written as DNA, the CDR3 is TGTGCCAGCAGTGTAATACGGTTCAGGACGCAGTATTTT. Translation: CASSVIRFRTQYF. The chain employs TRBV6-4 and TRBJ2-3; D not resolved. The CDR3 has 13 amino acids. Germline V gene data show CDR1 as MRHNA and CDR2 as SNTAGT. V was shortened by 4 bases and J by 9 bases, with 14 bases between the two germline ends.